This T cell receptor beta chain came from a study of blood T cell repertoires in COVID-19. Study in general: COVID-19 samples collected from the United States, Italy and Spain covered acute and convalescent phases.

Seattle patients were enrolled while actively infected and followed longitudinally. As processed by the authors: Amplifying reference gene primers gave estimates of nucleated cell counts. Repertoires were generated with immunoSEQ multiplex PCR, while TCRdb's copy carries only in-frame clones and drops some. Clone size and V and J calls were adopted from that table, with D and trimming inferred from the DNA. In the table there are roughly 160,000 clones, about 83% of which are singletons. From germline, CDR1 is SQVTM and CDR2 ANQGSEA. V lost 4 bases, J lost 3 bases, and 4 bases lay in between. This CDR3 has 11 amino acids.

This sequence originates from a woman aged 80 or over with COVID-19, enrolled during active disease. V gene TRBV29-1 combines with J gene TRBJ2-1; D unresolved. Source material: peripheral blood. This CDR3 reads CSVVSYNEQFF. The CDR3 DNA is TGCAGCGTTGTTAGCTACAATGAGCAGTTCTTC.